This TCR beta chain was obtained from a study of T cell changes during pregnancy in multiple sclerosis. Only in-frame clones appear in the TCRdb table, and some are missing; sequencing was by immunoSEQ multiplex PCR. The data contain tens of thousands of clones, roughly 90% of them singletons. This CDR3 region has 13 residues. Germline values: CDR1 MNHEY, CDR2 SMNVEV (reference sequence). V shed 3 bases and J shed 4 bases, with 8 bases lying between them. The receptor comes from a female donor in good health, enrolled as a control in a pregnancy study. V and J are TRBV27 and TRBJ2-3; D gene ambiguous. The sequencing used CD8+ T cells from peripheral blood mononuclear cells, collected in the first trimester of pregnancy. CDR3 in amino acids: CASSLAGPDTQYF. In DNA form, the CDR3 reads TGTGCCAGCAGTTTGGCAGGCCCAGATACGCAGTATTTT.